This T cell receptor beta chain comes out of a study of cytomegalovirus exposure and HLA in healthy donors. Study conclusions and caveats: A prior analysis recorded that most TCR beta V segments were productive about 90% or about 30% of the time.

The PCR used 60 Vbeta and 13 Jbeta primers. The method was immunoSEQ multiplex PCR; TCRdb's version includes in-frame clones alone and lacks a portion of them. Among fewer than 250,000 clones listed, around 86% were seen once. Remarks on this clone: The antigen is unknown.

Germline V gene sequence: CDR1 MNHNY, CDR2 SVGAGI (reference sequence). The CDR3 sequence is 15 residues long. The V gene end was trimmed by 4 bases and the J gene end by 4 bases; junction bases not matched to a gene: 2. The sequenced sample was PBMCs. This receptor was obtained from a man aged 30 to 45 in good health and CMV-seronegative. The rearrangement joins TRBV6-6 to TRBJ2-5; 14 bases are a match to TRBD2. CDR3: CASSSTSGGAETQYF. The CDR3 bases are TGTGCCAGCAGTTCGACTAGCGGGGGGGCAGAGACCCAGTACTTC.